A selection of T cell receptor beta chains follows, all from one sample in a study of human T cells and chemical hapten exposure. Each CDR3 protein is one row after TCRdb ran MiXCR on the RACE reads. The sample holds 60,000 to 80,000 distinct CDR3 sequences; approximately 29% are singletons and the top ten take over 7.5%. Sequencing was performed on whole blood, taken in connection with sensitization to the hapten diphenylcyclopropenone (DPC). Every receptor here comes from a man between 40 and 49 years old with alopecia areata. Some clones in this sample may be carry-over from other donors' samples. CDR3s include the opening cysteine and the closing phenylalanine or tryptophan. A D gene is named only where the DNA matches it firmly. The size of a clone is reported for some rows only, either as once, few or many, or as a class for expanded clones.

V: TRBV5-1; J: TRBJ1-2; size: few; D: TRBD1; DNA: TGCGCCAGCAGCTTGGATCCAGGGGGAGGCTATGGCTACACCTTC; CDR3: CASSLDPGGGYGYTF
V: TRBV12-3/TRBV12-4; J: TRBJ2-7; size: once; D: TRBD2; DNA: TGTGCCAGCAGCTCCCAGTTAGCTAGCGGGAGTGGGTACGAGCAGTACTTC; CDR3: CASSSQLASGSGYEQYF
V: TRBV12-3/TRBV12-4; J: TRBJ2-3; size: few; D: TRBD1; DNA: TGTGCCAGCAGCCGACAGGGCGTCACGCAGTATTTT; CDR3: CASSRQGVTQYF
V: TRBV4-1; J: TRBJ2-5; size: NA; D: NA; DNA: TGCGCCAGCAGCCAAGGACAGGGACTGGAGACCCAGTACTTC; CDR3: CASSQGQGLETQYF
V: TRBV12-3/TRBV12-4; J: TRBJ1-4; size: NA; D: NA; DNA: TGTGCCAGCAGTAAGGGACAATCGGGGTCTGAAAAACTGTTTTTT; CDR3: CASSKGQSGSEKLFF
V: TRBV6-5; J: TRBJ2-1; size: NA; D: NA; DNA: TGTGCCAGCAGTCCAGTCAGAGCATCGAGCTCCTACAATGAGCAGTTCTTC; CDR3: CASSPVRASSSYNEQFF
V: TRBV20-1; J: TRBJ2-3; size: few; D: NA; DNA: TGCAGTGCTAGAGAAGGATTTGAAGATACGCAGTATTTT; CDR3: CSAREGFEDTQYF
V: TRBV20-1; J: TRBJ1-2; size: many; D: NA; DNA: TGCAGTGCTAGTTCCGACAGGACCTATGGCTACACCTTC; CDR3: CSASSDRTYGYTF
V: TRBV6-5; J: TRBJ1-1; size: NA; D: NA; DNA: TGTGCCAGCAGTTACGTCGCGGGGGATGAAATAGCTTTCTTT; CDR3: CASSYVAGDEIAFF
V: TRBV12-3/TRBV12-4; J: TRBJ2-3; size: few; D: NA; DNA: TGTGCCAGCAGCACAGGGTCAGATACGCAGTATTTT; CDR3: CASSTGSDTQYF
V: TRBV6-2/TRBV6-3; J: TRBJ2-7; size: few; D: NA; DNA: TGTGCCAGCAGTACCACATGGCCCTCCTACGAGCAGTACTTC; CDR3: CASSTTWPSYEQYF
V: TRBV20-1; J: TRBJ2-7; size: NA; D: NA; DNA: TGCAGTGCTAGCTTCCGAGGGGGGTACGAGCAGTACTTC; CDR3: CSASFRGGYEQYF
V: TRBV27; J: TRBJ2-5; size: few; D: TRBD2; DNA: TGTGCCAGCAGGCTCGGGGGGGGGGAGACCCAGTACTTC; CDR3: CASRLGGGETQYF
V: TRBV6-2/TRBV6-3; J: TRBJ2-1; size: few; D: TRBD2; DNA: TGTGCCAGCAGAAGAAAGAAGCGGGAGCTGTACAATGAGCAGTTCTTC; CDR3: CASRRKKRELYNEQFF
V: TRBV9; J: TRBJ2-1; size: NA; D: TRBD2; DNA: TGTGCCAGCAGCGCCCGAGGGGCGGCGGGAGCTCCAGGATACAATGAGCAGTTCTTC; CDR3: CASSARGAAGAPGYNEQFF
V: TRBV27; J: TRBJ1-5; size: NA; D: TRBD1; DNA: TGTGCCAGCAGTTTATCGACAGGGGGATGGCCCCAGCATTTT; CDR3: CASSLSTGGWPQHF
V: TRBV28; J: TRBJ2-3; size: few; D: TRBD2; DNA: TGTGCCAGCAGTACAACAGGATTCAGCGGGGCAGATACGCAGTATTTT; CDR3: CASSTTGFSGADTQYF
V: TRBV28; J: TRBJ2-7; size: NA; D: NA; DNA: TGTGCCAGCAGTTTAAGACATCACTACGAGCAGTACTTC; CDR3: CASSLRHHYEQYF
V: TRBV6-2/TRBV6-3; J: TRBJ2-5; size: few; D: NA; DNA: TGTGCCAGCTGGTTTAGGGGACGCGAGACCCAGTACTTC; CDR3: CASWFRGRETQYF
V: TRBV7-6; J: TRBJ2-5; size: NA; D: NA; DNA: TGTGCCAGCAGCTCTAATTACGGGAGAGGCGAGACCCAGTACTTC; CDR3: CASSSNYGRGETQYF
V: TRBV28; J: TRBJ2-7; size: NA; D: TRBD1; DNA: TGTGCCAGCAGCATAACCGGGACAGGGTTCTACGAGCAGTACTTC; CDR3: CASSITGTGFYEQYF
V: TRBV19; J: TRBJ2-1; size: NA; D: NA; DNA: TGTGCCAGTAGTTCGGCAAATGAGCAGTTCTTC; CDR3: CASSSANEQFF
V: TRBV6-2/TRBV6-3; J: TRBJ1-5; size: few; D: NA; DNA: TGTGCCAGCATCGGGGGCGAGGGTCAGCCCCAGCATTTT; CDR3: CASIGGEGQPQHF
V: TRBV6-6; J: TRBJ2-2; size: few; D: NA; DNA: TGTGCCAGCAGTTCCCAGGGAGGCGGGGAGCTGTTTTTT; CDR3: CASSSQGGGELFF
V: TRBV28; J: TRBJ1-3; size: few; D: TRBD1; DNA: TGTGCCAGCAGTTCCCGACACCCTGGACAGGGAGGAAACACCATATATTTT; CDR3: CASSSRHPGQGGNTIYF
V: TRBV7-7; J: TRBJ1-6; size: NA; D: NA; DNA: TGTGCCAGCAGCGCCGGACTGAATTCACCCCTCCACTTT; CDR3: CASSAGLNSPLHF
V: TRBV6-1; J: TRBJ1-5; size: NA; D: TRBD1; DNA: TGTGCCAGCTCTGGGGTACTTGGGACAGGACGTAATCAGCCCCAGCATTTT; CDR3: CASSGVLGTGRNQPQHF
V: TRBV12-3/TRBV12-4; J: TRBJ2-7; size: NA; D: NA; DNA: TGTGCCAGCACAAGGGAGACCTCCTACGAGCAGTACTTC; CDR3: CASTRETSYEQYF
V: TRBV2; J: TRBJ2-1; size: few; D: TRBD2; DNA: TGTGCCAGCAGTGGTGAGACTAGCGAGAGAAGTGAGCAGTTCTTC; CDR3: CASSGETSERSEQFF
V: TRBV4-3; J: TRBJ2-3; size: NA; D: TRBD1; DNA: TGCGCCAGCAGCCAAGATTGGTCAGGGGGAGCAGATACGCAGTATTTT; CDR3: CASSQDWSGGADTQYF